The sequence of this T cell receptor beta chain was determined in a study of shared clonotypes between healthy human individuals (dated by TCRdb to 2020 to 2021). Some background on the complete study: The cohort comprised a couple of women and a few men aged 18 to 49 years. Between about 0.8 and 9 billion PBMCs per donor were obtained by leukapheresis. Different laboratories and diverse techniques were used to prepare libraries and sequence TCR repertoires, to increase sequencing depth and limit assay-specific biases. To estimate repertoire size and how much clonotype sharing occurs between individuals, the study deeply sequenced the blood TCR repertoires of several healthy adults. Points the paper makes about the study in general: Pairwise subsampling indicated that sequencing depth was expected to affect the degree of clonotype sharing among donors. Sampling was limited to blood, and TCR repertoires in tissue likely differ from TCR repertoires in blood. The small number of donors limited the genetic and exposure-history diversity represented.

Using the deep immunoSEQ assay, TCR CDR3 regions were amplified from genomic DNA by multiplex PCR. Genomic DNA extracted from each cell subset was distributed evenly over all wells of several immunoSEQ 96-well plates, and each plate served as one replicate. Each replicate PCR for unsorted PBMC received 300 to 350 ng genomic DNA, equal to 30,000 or so T cell genomes. Ten immunoSEQ deep assay plates were used to sequence unsorted PBMC genomic DNA. The purified libraries were quantified using a Qubit 3.0 fluorometer, sized with a Bioanalyzer 2100, and then quantified again using the KAPA Library Quantification kit. A separate single-read 150-cycle Illumina NextSeq 550 flow cell was used to sequence each immunoSEQ 96-well plate. Processing in the source paper ran as follows. Because only junctional sequences without quality scores were contained in the immunoSEQ output, filtering matching that applied to full-length reads could not be performed. Sequences were annotated with PyIR, a Python wrapper for IgBLAST v1.9, using IMGT germline references to assign V/J genes and CDR3. Reads with weak V/J assignments (E-value above 1e-6), missing CDR3, stop codons, out-of-frame junctions, or ambiguous translated residues were removed. A V3J clonotype was defined by an identical inferred V gene, J gene, and CDR3 amino acid sequence. To compute the percentage overlap between repertoires, the number of shared unique clonotypes was divided by the size of the smaller repertoire. Three approaches were used to assess repertoire richness: RTK rarefaction, the Chao1 estimator, and Recon v2.1 estimates of unobserved clonotypes. This is the immuneACCESS table as TCRdb keeps it, with only in-frame sequences that have V and J called. A part of the clones is gone; compared with another copy, unresolved V genes explain less than half, and the rest is unexplained. V and J calls and clone size are those listed in that table; D and trimming were worked out from the DNA. Across this sample there are some 510,000 clones, with less than 85% seen only once. The ten largest clones represent approximately 13% of the sample.

Healthy HIV-negative adults with no recently reported acute infections or vaccinations were included as donors. Every donor was a Caucasian adult residing in Nashville, Tennessee, USA. For unsorted samples, some 87 million PBMCs were counted, and genomic DNA was extracted using the QIAamp DNA Blood Mini kit. After blood collection by leukapheresis, PBMCs were isolated using Ficoll-Histopaque density gradient centrifugation and then cryopreserved in the vapor phase of liquid nitrogen. According to the germline V gene (reference sequence), CDR1 reads MNHEY and CDR2 reads SMNVEV. Deletion took 5 bases off V and 5 bases off J, with a span of 19 bases between the germline ends. The CDR3 goes from the cysteine to the phenylalanine over 15 residues. This entry keeps only the CDR3 DNA: 45 bases, framed from base 1. On this clone itself: The target of this receptor is not known. No per-base quality is available; no much larger clone lies one base away.

This receptor was taken from a woman aged 40 to 50 in good health. Some clones in this sample may be carry-over from other donors' samples. Sequenced input: PBMCs. The rearranged segments are TRBV27 and TRBJ2-7; possibly the D gene is TRBD1, per 6 matching bases. Here the CDR3 is given as CASSPGRQDGHEQYF. The DNA sequence reads TGTGCCAGCAGTCCGGGACGACAGGATGGCCACGAGCAGTACTTC.